The 28 T cell receptor beta chains below were found in one sample sequenced in a study of early T cells in non-severe SARS-CoV-2 infection. One entry per CDR3 protein, called by TCRdb with MiXCR from the 5' RACE reads. The sample carries about 84,000 distinct CDR3 sequences, around 10% recorded once. Source material: whole blood. The receptors stem from an adult who was a healthcare worker with PCR-confirmed SARS-CoV-2 infection or an uninfected control (not recorded which).

This clonotype was counted ten times or more. This CDR3 reads CASSRQGQDTQYF. The CDR3 nucleotides read TGTGCCAGCAGCCGACAGGGACAAGATACGCAGTATTTT. This chain connects TRBV12-3 or TRBV12-4 to TRBJ2-3, with 7 bases fitting TRBD1. The CDR3 has 13 residues. V dropped 6 bases and J dropped 5; count of bases not matched to a gene: 5.

This clonotype showed up many times. The chain employs TRBV18 and TRBJ1-1, with TRBD1 matching 7 bases. There are 16 residues in the CDR3. Germline assignment: CDR1 KGHSH and CDR2 LQKENI. Germline trimming cut 6 bases from V and 1 base from J; bases unmatched to any gene: 11. The CDR3 protein is CASSQTKGTENTEAFF. Written as DNA, the CDR3 is TGTGCCAGCTCCCAGACCAAGGGGACAGAGAACACTGAAGCTTTCTTT.

In this sample, this clonotype turned up a few times. This chain links TRBV20-1 with TRBJ1-5, with a possible D match to TRBD1 (5 bases). The CDR3 consists of 14 residues. Trimming stripped 3 bases from V and 5 bases from J, with 14 bases between. Per the germline V gene, CDR1 is DFQATT and CDR2 is SNEGSKA (reference sequence). The CDR3 loop reads CSARRAGTDQPQHF. DNA of the CDR3: TGCAGTGCTAGGAGGGCAGGGACGGATCAGCCCCAGCATTTT.

There are many counts of this clonotype. This chain joins TRBV18 and TRBJ1-5; 9 positions agree with TRBD1. The CDR3 is 16 amino acids. V dropped 1 base and J dropped 2; count of bases not matched to a gene: 3. Germline CDR1 KGHSH, CDR2 LQKENI. This chain's CDR3 is CASSPLGQGGNQPQHF. CDR3 sequence (DNA): TGTGCCAGCTCACCACTGGGACAGGGAGGCAATCAGCCCCAGCATTTT.

This clonotype was seen a few times. The V and J genes are TRBV28 and TRBJ2-7; D remains ambiguous. Germline V gene lookup returns CDR1 MDHEN and CDR2 SYDVKM. The CDR3 has 14 residues. The V end lost 4 bases, the J end lost 2 bases, and 12 bases lay between the germline ends. CDR3 sequence (DNA): TGTGCCAGCAGTTCACGGGCATTCCCCTACGAGCAGTACTTC. Translating it yields CASSSRAFPYEQYF.

The V gene is TRBV6-2 or TRBV6-3, the J gene TRBJ2-3, with TRBD2 matching 8 bases. Germline V CDR1 and CDR2: MNHEY, SVGEGT. Trimming cost V 0 bases and J 2 bases; bases outside gene matches: 4. This CDR3 has 16 residues. For the CDR3, the DNA is TGTGCCAGCAGTTACTCGAGCGGGAGCCCCACAGATACGCAGTATTTT. Translating gives CASSYSSGSPTDTQYF.

The table lists this clonotype with many counts. The chain links TRBV18 to TRBJ1-2; 8 nucleotides align to TRBD1. The CDR3 has 17 amino acids. V lost 2 bases and J lost 3; bases outside the gene matches: 11. Germline CDR1 KGHSH, CDR2 LQKENI. CDR3 sequence reads: CASSPRGTGPDDYGYTF. The CDR3 DNA is TGTGCCAGCTCACCAAGGGGGACAGGCCCGGACGACTATGGCTACACCTTC.

This chain connects TRBV24-1 to TRBJ2-1, with 8 bases lining up with TRBD1. CDR3 length equals 18 residues. In germline, CDR1 is KGHDR, CDR2 SFDVKD. The V segment lost 5 bases and the J segment 0 bases; nucleotides outside the gene matches: 11. The CDR3 loop reads CATSGRTGTSSSYNEQFF. The CDR3, as DNA: TGTGCCACCAGTGGTAGGACAGGGACCTCAAGCTCCTACAATGAGCAGTTCTTC.

This clonotype occurred many times. This chain joins TRBV19 and TRBJ2-5; D is ambiguous. Germline CDR1 and CDR2: LNHDA and SQIVND (reference sequence). The germline V and J ends were trimmed by 1 base and 0 bases, with 3 bases remaining between them. This CDR3 comprises 13 residues. The CDR3 sequence is CASSIGNQETQYF. In nucleotides, the CDR3 is TGTGCCAGTAGTATAGGGAACCAAGAGACCCAGTACTTC.

This chain joins TRBV29-1 and TRBJ2-1; D uncertain. This CDR3 is built from 15 residues. The V end lost 4 bases, the J end lost 7 bases, and 20 bases lay between the germline ends. Germline V gene sequence: CDR1 SQVTM, CDR2 ANQGSEA. The DNA of the CDR3 is TGCAGCGTTGCTACTCCGGGCCCCCGTAGGAATGAGCAGTTCTTC. Translation gives CSVATPGPRRNEQFF.

The table lists this clonotype with many counts. V is TRBV24-1 and J is TRBJ1-5; 7 bases agree with TRBD1. There are 16 residues in the CDR3. CDR1 KGHDR and CDR2 SFDVKD come from the germline V gene. With V trimmed by 5 bases and J by 1 base, 7 bases remained unmatched. CDR3 in amino acids: CATSAEGARSNQPQHF. As DNA, the CDR3 is TGTGCCACCAGTGCCGAGGGGGCTAGGAGCAATCAGCCCCAGCATTTT.

A few counts support this clonotype. The chain is built from TRBV29-1 and TRBJ2-1; a weak D match, TRBD2 (6 bases). The length of the CDR3 is 13 residues. Trimming pared 3 bases from V and 5 bases from J, leaving 11 bases between. Germline V gene sequence: CDR1 SQVTM, CDR2 ANQGSEA. The CDR3 region is CSVEGGFHNEQFF. The CDR3 DNA follows: TGCAGCGTTGAGGGGGGTTTCCACAATGAGCAGTTCTTC.

This clonotype was observed at least ten times. The CDR3 DNA reads as TGTGCCAGCAGTGTCGAGGGGGGCTCCTACGAGCAGTACTTC. Its protein product is CASSVEGGSYEQYF. The gene calls are TRBV2 and TRBJ2-7; D tentatively reads TRBD1 or TRBD2 (6 bases each). The CDR3 runs 14 residues. V was shortened by 4 bases and J by 0 bases, with 10 bases between the two germline ends. Germline CDR1 SNHLY, CDR2 FYNNEI. Full variable domain (outside the CDR3, taken from reference TRBV2 and TRBJ2-7): EPEVTQTPSHQVTQMGQEVILRCVPISNHLYFYWYRQILGQKVEFLVSFYNNEISEKSEIFDDQFSVERPDGSNFTLKIRSTKLEDSAMYFCASSVEGGSYEQYFGPGTRLTVT.

A few counts support this clonotype. V gene TRBV20-1 combines with J gene TRBJ2-3; TRBD2 agrees at 10 bases. This CDR3 is built from 14 residues. V was pared by 6 bases and J by 2 bases, with 5 bases of the junction left unmatched. Per the germline V gene, CDR1 is DFQATT and CDR2 is SNEGSKA (reference sequence). The CDR3 protein is CSATSGEHTDTQYF. DNA of the CDR3: TGCAGTGCCACTAGCGGGGAGCACACAGATACGCAGTATTTT.

This clonotype was observed many times. This chain links TRBV13 with TRBJ2-3; 12 positions agree with TRBD1. The CDR3 runs to 15 residues. J lost 4 bases, V lost 5 bases, and 4 bases had no gene match. The germline V gene has CDR1 PRHDT and CDR2 FYEKMQ (reference sequence). For the CDR3, the DNA is TGTGCCAGCAGCCCCGGGACAGGGGGCCCAGATACGCAGTATTTT. Its protein product is CASSPGTGGPDTQYF.

This clonotype was detected ten times or more. This chain uses TRBV11-2 with TRBJ1-2; no clear D. This CDR3 has 16 amino acids. Germline V gene sequence: CDR1 SGHAT, CDR2 FQNNGV. V dropped 3 bases and J dropped 2 bases, with 16 bases sitting between them. This chain's CDR3 is CASSFPRTRQNYGYTF. The CDR3 DNA is TGTGCCAGCAGCTTCCCCCGGACCAGACAAAACTATGGCTACACCTTC.

In its sample, this clonotype was seen a few times. This chain connects TRBV20-1 to TRBJ2-7; 9 bases align to TRBD2. The CDR3 extends over 15 amino acids. CDR1 DFQATT and CDR2 SNEGSKA come from the germline V gene (reference sequence). The J segment lost 4 bases and the V segment lost 3 bases, leaving 10 bases of the junction unmatched. This CDR3 reads CSARLAGGPRYEQYF. In DNA, the CDR3 is TGCAGTGCTAGGTTGGCGGGAGGGCCGAGGTACGAGCAGTACTTC.

This clonotype was seen many times. This chain connects TRBV4-2 to TRBJ1-5; no definite D call. Germline V CDR1 and CDR2: LGHNA, YNFKEQ. The CDR3 length is 14 residues. Deletions cut 4 bases from V and 5 bases from J, with 12 bases between. CDR3: CASSPTGGDQPQHF. CDR3 nucleotide sequence: TGTGCCAGCAGCCCGACTGGTGGGGATCAGCCCCAGCATTTT.

This clonotype was found many times. The chain carries TRBV29-1 and TRBJ2-6; no definite D call. CDR3 length equals 17 residues. Trimming pared 4 bases from V and 0 bases from J, leaving 16 bases between. The germline V gene encodes CDR1 SQVTM and CDR2 ANQGSEA. The chain's CDR3 is CSVGGHTSSSGANVLTF. The CDR3 DNA is TGCAGCGTTGGAGGCCACACTTCTAGCTCTGGGGCCAACGTCCTGACTTTC.

The table lists this clonotype with many counts. The rearrangement uses TRBV7-3 and TRBJ2-1; D is unclear. The V end lost 1 base, the J end lost 3 bases, and 4 bases lay between the germline ends. Germline assignment: CDR1 SGHTA and CDR2 FQGTGA. The CDR3 contains 13 residues. CDR3 in amino acids: CASSLNFYNEQFF. The CDR3 nucleotides are TGTGCCAGCAGCTTAAACTTCTACAATGAGCAGTTCTTC.

The rearrangement links TRBV11-2 to TRBJ2-5; 10 bases line up with TRBD1. CDR1 and CDR2 from the germline V gene are SGHAT and FQNNGV. With 8 bases clipped from V and 3 bases from J, the junction kept 6 bases outside the gene matches. CDR3 length equals 14 residues. For the CDR3, the DNA is TGTGCCAGCGGACGCGGACAGGGGGAAGAGACCCAGTACTTC. Its translation: CASGRGQGEETQYF.

In this sample, this clonotype turned up many times. The chain combines TRBV28 with TRBJ1-5; D is ambiguous. CDR3 size: 11 residues. Trimming took 5 bases from V and 3 from J, leaving 2 bases between them. Germline assignment: CDR1 MDHEN and CDR2 SYDVKM. CDR3 sequence: CASSPNQPQHF. The DNA for the CDR3 is TGTGCCAGCAGTCCCAATCAGCCCCAGCATTTT.

This clonotype was recorded at least ten times. The J gene is TRBJ1-5, the V gene TRBV5-6; 10 bases agree with TRBD1. In germline, CDR1 is SGHDT, CDR2 YYEEEE. The V and J ends lost 4 bases and 2 bases, in that order; junction bases with no gene match: 3. The CDR3 sequence is 15 residues long. In DNA, the CDR3 is TGTGCCAGCAGCCAGACAGGGGGCGGCAATCAGCCCCAGCATTTT. Its translation: CASSQTGGGNQPQHF.

This clonotype was seen repeatedly, ten times or more. The chain recombines TRBV12-3 or TRBV12-4 with TRBJ1-2, with D maybe TRBD1 (6 bases). The ends were cut back, 1 base at V and 7 bases at J, with 10 bases in the middle. The CDR3 covers 13 residues. CDR3 loop: CASSLGQGPGYTF. CDR3 in DNA: TGTGCCAGCAGTTTAGGCCAGGGGCCTGGCTACACCTTC.

In this sample, this clonotype turned up a few times. The rearrangement joins TRBV12-3 or TRBV12-4 to TRBJ1-4, with D perhaps TRBD1 (6 bases). Trimming cost V 6 bases and J 2 bases, with 10 bases left between them. There are 14 residues in the CDR3. CDR3 region: CASSERGTNEKLFF. The CDR3 bases are TGTGCCAGCAGCGAAAGGGGGACTAATGAAAAACTGTTTTTT.

This chain connects TRBV10-3 to TRBJ2-3, with 10 nucleotides matching TRBD2. This CDR3 has 17 residues. V lost 4 bases, J lost 1 base, and 8 bases stayed unmatched. The germline CDR1 and CDR2 sequences are ENHRY and SYGVKD. Here the CDR3 DNA reads TGTGCCATCAGTGCGAGCCCTCTAGCGGGGGGCACAGATACGCAGTATTTT. It codes for CAISASPLAGGTDTQYF.

In its sample, this clonotype was seen many times. The CDR3 loop reads CASSESRAVSYEQYF. As DNA, the CDR3 is TGCGCCAGCAGTGAAAGTAGGGCGGTATCCTACGAGCAGTACTTC. The V call is TRBV10-2, the J call TRBJ2-7; no clear D gene. The germline V gene encodes CDR1 WSHSY and CDR2 SAAADI. The CDR3 has 15 amino acids. The V end was cut by 3 bases, the J end by 1 base, with 13 bases between.

This rearrangement joins TRBV5-1 to TRBJ2-1; TRBD2 matches 8 bases. V trimming: 4 bases; J trimming: 4 bases; junction bases outside the gene matches: 10. The CDR3 is 16 amino acids. Germline V gene lookup returns CDR1 SGHRS and CDR2 YFSETQ. CDR3 residues: CASSPKAGGLYNEQFF. CDR3 bases: TGCGCCAGCAGCCCTAAGGCGGGGGGCCTATACAATGAGCAGTTCTTC.